These 5 T cell receptor beta chains share one sample of origin, sequenced in a study of molecular identifiers for immune sequencing clone quantification. TCRdb used MiXCR to reprocess the PCR reads, holding one entry per CDR3 protein. The table has just over 95,000 distinct CDR3 sequences, 20% to 25% seen once. Sequenced sample: naive CD8+ T cells from blood, with Jurkat cell RNA spiked in. Indicated subset: FACS-sorted CD8+CD4-CCR7+CD45RA+ naive T cells. Receptor source: a human donor in good health. Some libraries in this study had Jurkat cell RNA spiked in.

This rearrangement joins TRBV5-1 to TRBJ1-5; a weak D match, TRBD1 (6 bases). Trimming took 8 bases from V and 6 from J, leaving 15 bases between them. The CDR3 covers 13 residues. CDR1 SGHRS and CDR2 YFSETQ come from the germline V gene. The CDR3: CASRQDSSQPQHF. The CDR3 DNA is TGCGCCAGTAGACAGGACAGCTCTCAGCCCCAGCATTTT.

Remarks on this clonotype: A much larger clone is a single base away; this may be a read error. This chain's CDR3 is CATSGPHGGPDTQYF. Here the CDR3 DNA reads TGTGCCACCAGTGGTCCTCATGGGGGGCCAGATACGCAGTATTTT. The chain has TRBV24-1 and TRBJ2-3; D tentatively reads TRBD1 or TRBD2 (6 bases each). Germline V gives CDR1 KGHDR, CDR2 SFDVKD. The CDR3 is 15 amino acids. With 5 bases removed from V and 4 bases from J, the gap between germline ends came to 15 bases.

This clonotype has ten or more counts. In DNA form, the CDR3 reads TGTGCCAGCAGCCCCCGGGACCCAAGGACAGATACGCAGTATTTT. This translates into CASSPRDPRTDTQYF. The chain employs TRBV7-8 and TRBJ2-3; D tentatively fits TRBD1 or TRBD2 (5 bases each). The germline V gene has CDR1 SGHVS and CDR2 FQNEAQ. This CDR3 comprises 15 residues. Trimming pared 5 bases from V and 3 bases from J, leaving 15 bases between.

The table lists this clonotype with many counts. This chain uses TRBV5-5 with TRBJ2-5, with D possibly matching TRBD1 (6 bases). The CDR3 length is 15 residues. The germline CDR1 and CDR2 sequences are SGHKS and YYEKEE (reference sequence). V gave up 1 base and J gave up 4 bases, with 14 bases separating them. Written as DNA, the CDR3 is TGTGCCAGCAGCTTGCTGGGGACAAGCGGAGAGACCCAGTACTTC. It codes for CASSLLGTSGETQYF.

A word on this clonotype: A much larger clone differs by one base, so this may be a read error. No conserved phenylalanine or tryptophan ends this CDR3, so it is likely a read error. The J gene is TRBJ1-5, the V gene TRBV30; D might be TRBD1 (5 bases). The V gene lost 3 bases and the J gene lost 5 bases, with 17 bases spanning the gap. CDR3 length: 15 amino acids. In germline, CDR1 is GTSNPN, CDR2 SVGIG (reference sequence). In DNA form, the CDR3 reads TGTGCCTGGAGCCAAACAAGCCTGGGGGATCAGCCCCAGCATTTA. It translates to CAWSQTSLGDQPQHL.